One sample yielded the 13 T cell receptor beta chains listed below, sequenced in a study of blood T cell repertoires in COVID-19. The method was immunoSEQ multiplex PCR; TCRdb's version includes in-frame clones alone and lacks a portion of them. Of 90,000 to 150,000 clones in the sample, around 88% were seen once. Sequenced input: peripheral blood. The receptor source for this set is a woman between 50 and 59 years old with active or convalescent COVID-19.

The chain is built from TRBV28 and TRBJ1-3; TRBD1 agrees at 9 bases. CDR3 length: 17 amino acids. J was trimmed by 4 bases and V by 5 bases; bases with no gene match: 12. Germline V CDR1 and CDR2: MDHEN, SYDVKM. CDR3 region: CASSTKEQGAWGNTIYF. The DNA of the CDR3 is TGTGCCAGCAGTACGAAGGAACAGGGGGCGTGGGGAAACACCATATATTTT.

V usage is TRBV19 and J usage is TRBJ2-1, with 7 bases identical to TRBD2. Germline CDR1 and CDR2: LNHDA and SQIVND (reference sequence). The J segment lost 2 bases and the V segment lost 4 bases, leaving 5 bases of the junction unmatched. CDR3 length: 15 residues. DNA for the CDR3: TGTGCCAGTAGTAACAGTCTAGCGGCCTACAATGAGCAGTTCTTC. Translating gives CASSNSLAAYNEQFF.

This clone has a handful of counts. This sequence joins TRBV19 and TRBJ2-7, with TRBD1 matching 12 bases. V lost 6 bases to trimming and J lost 8 bases; unmatched junction nucleotides: 11. From germline, CDR1 is LNHDA and CDR2 SQIVND (reference sequence). This CDR3 has 15 amino acids. CDR3 coding DNA: TGTGCCAGTAGCCCCAGGTTGGGACAGGGGGCGCAGCAGTACTTC. Its protein is CASSPRLGQGAQQYF.

V gene TRBV30 combines with J gene TRBJ2-3; perhaps TRBD1 as D (6 bases). The germline V and J ends were trimmed by 3 bases and 1 base, with 17 bases remaining between them. Germline lookup yields CDR1 GTSNPN and CDR2 SVGIG (reference sequence). The CDR3 is 16 amino acids. The CDR3 coding sequence is TGTGCCTGGAGCCCAGGGGTATCCCGTGGCACAGATACGCAGTATTTT. Amino acid sequence: CAWSPGVSRGTDTQYF.

This chain links TRBV5-8 with TRBJ2-1, with TRBD1 matching 8 bases. The germline V gene encodes CDR1 SGHTS and CDR2 YDEGEE. This CDR3 region has 16 residues. V shed 7 bases and J 9 bases; nucleotides not matched to a gene: 18. The chain's CDR3 is CASLTPGGQGFREQFF. CDR3 DNA sequence: TGTGCCAGCCTTACACCCGGAGGACAGGGTTTCCGTGAGCAGTTCTTC.

The chain combines TRBV28 with TRBJ1-2; D is uncertain. V lost 3 bases, J lost 5 bases, and 7 bases lay in between. Germline CDR1 is MDHEN and CDR2 is SYDVKM. This CDR3 is built from 12 residues. The CDR3 bases are TGTGCCAGCAGTTTTAGTAAATATGGCTACACCTTC. Its protein product is CASSFSKYGYTF.

Here the CDR3 reads CASSLNSGNQETQYF. The CDR3, as DNA: TGTGCCAGCAGCTTAAATAGCGGGAACCAAGAGACCCAGTACTTC. This chain joins TRBV7-2 and TRBJ2-5, with 8 bases lining up with TRBD2. Germline lookup yields CDR1 SGHTA and CDR2 FQGNSA. V lost 2 bases to trimming and J lost 0 bases; unmatched junction nucleotides: 2. The CDR3 sequence is 15 residues long.

The V gene is TRBV18, the J gene TRBJ1-2, with D tentatively TRBD1 (5 bases). The V gene's germline CDR1 is KGHSH and CDR2 LQKENI. The CDR3 consists of 14 residues. The ends were cut back, 2 bases at V and 5 bases at J, with 12 bases in the middle. The CDR3 loop reads CASSPSPGKYGYTF. The CDR3 bases are TGTGCCAGCTCACCAAGTCCAGGGAAGTATGGCTACACCTTC.

The V and J genes are TRBV28 and TRBJ2-3, with a tentative D call TRBD1 (6 bases). The CDR3 contains 16 residues. The germline V and J ends were trimmed by 5 bases and 2 bases, with 17 bases remaining between them. The germline V gene encodes CDR1 MDHEN and CDR2 SYDVKM. CDR3 DNA sequence: TGTGCCAGCAGTACAAAAACAGGGACCCACACAGATACGCAGTATTTT. Translating gives CASSTKTGTHTDTQYF.

This clone was counted a few times. The chain has TRBV6-5 and TRBJ1-1; 7 positions match TRBD1. CDR1 MNHEY and CDR2 SVGAGI come from the germline V gene. V was pared by 6 bases and J by 6 bases, with 10 bases of the junction left unmatched. The CDR3 runs to 14 residues. The DNA of the CDR3 is TGTGCCAGCAGCACCCAGGGGGTAGGGGCTGAAGCTTTCTTT. Translated: CASSTQGVGAEAFF.

The CDR3 reads CASSLSGEDTIYF. In nucleotides, the CDR3 is TGTGCCAGCAGCTTAAGCGGTGAGGACACCATATATTTT. The rearrangement joins TRBV7-9 to TRBJ1-3; D uncertain. The length of the CDR3 is 13 residues. The V and J ends lost 2 bases and 8 bases respectively, with 10 bases between them. Germline values: CDR1 SEHNR, CDR2 FQNEAQ (reference sequence).

This clone came up a few times. The V and J genes are TRBV2 and TRBJ1-4; 8 bases line up with TRBD1. Unmatched junction bases numbered 10, after V lost 3 bases and J lost 10 bases. Germline V CDR1 and CDR2: SNHLY, FYNNEI. The length of the CDR3 is 15 residues. CDR3 sequence: CASSEATGVRGKLFF. For the CDR3, the DNA is TGTGCCAGCAGTGAGGCGACAGGGGTTCGTGGAAAACTGTTTTTT.

The chain couples TRBV25-1 to TRBJ2-7; 8 bases are shared with TRBD2. This CDR3 is 14 amino acids long. The J segment lost 4 bases and the V segment lost 6 bases, leaving 8 bases of the junction unmatched. The germline V gene encodes CDR1 MGHDK and CDR2 SYGVNS. For the CDR3, the DNA is TGTGCCAGCAGCCTAGAGAGCGGGAGTTACGAGCAGTACTTC. This sequence encodes CASSLESGSYEQYF.